This T cell receptor delta chain appears in the sequencing data of a study of gamma-delta chains in newborns, infants, children. Study background: Microbial exposure reportedly drives polyclonal innate γδ T cell expansion after birth.

This CDR3 has 24 residues. CDR1 TSWWSYY and CDR2 QGS come from the germline V gene. Details on this clone: This may come from a read error, since a much larger clone is one base off.

TCRdb reprocessed the reads using CATT. This table holds fewer than 3,000 delta-chain clones, roughly 50% found once. The sequence was obtained from a child who received the measles vaccine. The chain recombines TRDV1 with TRDJ1; D is possibly TRDD3 (9 bases). The sample was blood, taken at baseline. The CDR3: CALGDLLLRPSYGGILPYTDELIF. The CDR3 DNA is TGTGCTCTTGGGGACTTATTGCTTCGGCCTTCCTATGGGGGGATACTCCCTTACACCGATGAACTCATCTTT.